This T cell receptor beta chain emerged from a study of blood T cell repertoires in COVID-19. At the level of the study: Spain, Italy and the United States supplied samples that represented acute and convalescent COVID-19. PBMCs, B-cell-depleted T cells, or T cells were the source of the cDNA or gDNA that made up the material.

The ends were cut back, 0 bases at V and 4 bases at J, with 10 bases in the middle. This CDR3 region has 14 residues. The germline V gene encodes CDR1 SGHRS and CDR2 YFSETQ. Source study methods: Nucleated cell number was recorded as an estimate derived from reference gene primer amplification. Using immunoSEQ multiplex PCR, the repertoire was profiled, and TCRdb retains in-frame clones only, with some absent. That table furnishes V, J and clone size, whereas the DNA furnished D and trimming. The table lists about 130,000 clones, 85% to 90% of them singletons. A few counts support this clone. Sequenced material: peripheral blood. This sequence joins TRBV5-1 and TRBJ1-2, with D perhaps TRBD1 (6 bases). This TCR was recovered from a human donor in a cohort sampled during active COVID-19. DNA of the CDR3: TGCGCCAGCAGCTTGGGGGGGCCAGTCTATGGCTACACCTTC. It encodes CASSLGGPVYGYTF.